This is a list of T cell receptor beta chains from one sample in a study of blood T cell repertoires in COVID-19. Using immunoSEQ multiplex PCR, the repertoire was profiled, and TCRdb retains in-frame clones only, with some absent. Of some 64,000 clones in the sample, 65% to 85% are singletons; the top ten hold approximately 20%. Sequenced input: peripheral blood. Source of these receptors: a woman older than 75 with active or convalescent COVID-19. The CDR3 runs from the conserved cysteine through the conserved F or W. Each record gives: J gene, clone size, V gene, D gene, CDR3 protein, CDR3 DNA. D genes are given only for firm matches. Clone size is given for some rows only: seen once, a few or many times, or a class if the clone is expanded.

TRBJ2-1 | NA | TRBV7-2 | TRBD2 | CASSLSGGGFNEQFF | TGTGCCAGCAGCCTTAGCGGGGGGGGCTTTAATGAGCAGTTCTTC
TRBJ2-2 | many | TRBV5-5 | TRBD2 | CASSFRGGADTGELFF | TGTGCCAGCAGCTTTCGCGGGGGGGCGGACACCGGGGAGCTGTTTTTT
TRBJ2-5 | NA | TRBV19 | TRBD1 | CASSMGDRVETQYF | TGTGCCAGTAGTATGGGGGACAGGGTGGAGACCCAGTACTTC
TRBJ1-3 | few | TRBV5-1 | TRBD1 | CASRSTGSGNTIYF | TGCGCCAGCAGATCGACAGGGTCTGGAAACACCATATATTTT
TRBJ2-2 | NA | TRBV3-1/TRBV3-2 | NA | CASSHDKPPGELFF | TGTGCCAGCAGCCATGACAAACCGCCGGGGGAGCTGTTTTTT
TRBJ2-1 | NA | TRBV11-3 | TRBD1 | CASSYAGQGSDEQFF | TGTGCCAGCAGCTATGCGGGACAGGGGAGCGATGAGCAGTTCTTC
TRBJ1-2 | NA | TRBV4-1 | TRBD1 | CASSQDRGLDYGYTF | TGCGCCAGCAGCCAAGACAGGGGGCTGGACTATGGCTACACCTTC
TRBJ2-3 | few | TRBV11-2 | TRBD2 | CASSLLRRGARTDTQYF | TGTGCCAGCAGCTTACTTCGGCGGGGGGCCCGCACAGATACGCAGTATTTT
TRBJ2-5 | once | TRBV6-5 | NA | CASRAYREGETQYF | TGTGCCAGCAGGGCCTACAGGGAAGGAGAGACCCAGTACTTC
TRBJ1-2 | NA | TRBV30 | NA | CACHGTSYNYGYTF | TGTGCCTGCCACGGGACAAGTTATAACTATGGCTACACCTTC
TRBJ1-3 | few | TRBV2 | NA | CASSPLLGNTIYF | TGTGCCAGCAGCCCCTTACTGGGAAACACCATATATTTT
TRBJ1-4 | NA | TRBV5-1 | TRBD1 | CASRLGDSVATNEKLFF | TGCGCCAGCAGATTAGGGGACAGCGTCGCAACTAATGAAAAACTGTTTTTT
TRBJ2-5 | NA | TRBV5-1 | TRBD2 | CASSLELAETQYF | TGCGCCAGCAGCTTGGAACTAGCGGAGACCCAGTACTTC
TRBJ2-6 | NA | TRBV10-3 | NA | CAISDGSVFSGANVLTF | TGTGCCATCAGTGACGGAAGCGTCTTCTCTGGGGCCAACGTCCTGACTTTC
TRBJ1-4 | NA | TRBV2 | NA | CASREAWPNEKLFF | TGTGCCAGCAGGGAGGCTTGGCCAAATGAAAAACTGTTTTTT
TRBJ2-5 | NA | TRBV7-2 | TRBD2 | CASSLTSGGQETQYF | TGTGCCAGCAGCCTGACTAGCGGGGGACAAGAGACCCAGTACTTC
TRBJ1-1 | few | TRBV12-3/TRBV12-4 | TRBD1 | CASRQGEDTEAFF | TGTGCCAGCAGGCAGGGGGAGGACACTGAAGCTTTCTTT
TRBJ1-3 | NA | TRBV2 | NA | CASGGALAGNTIYF | TGTGCCAGCGGGGGGGCGTTAGCTGGAAACACCATATATTTT
TRBJ2-3 | NA | TRBV5-1 | TRBD1 | CASSFRTGAITDTQYF | TGCGCCAGCAGCTTCCGGACAGGGGCGATCACAGATACGCAGTATTTT
TRBJ1-2 | NA | TRBV2 | TRBD1 | CASTIAGGSHYGYTF | TGTGCCAGCACGATAGCAGGGGGCTCACACTATGGCTACACCTTC
TRBJ2-7 | NA | TRBV7-2 | TRBD2 | CASSFMSGEGYEQYF | TGTGCCAGCAGCTTCATGTCCGGGGAGGGTTACGAGCAGTACTTC
TRBJ2-7 | NA | TRBV5-1 | NA | CASSLSSHTEQYF | TGCGCCAGCAGTCTTTCGTCGCACACCGAGCAGTACTTC
TRBJ1-2 | few | TRBV2 | TRBD1 | CASSEEQGAGGYTF | TGTGCCAGCAGTGAAGAACAGGGGGCAGGGGGCTACACCTTC
TRBJ2-3 | NA | TRBV10-1 | TRBD1 | CASSRDRGSGTQYF | TGCGCCAGCAGCCGGGACAGGGGTTCGGGTACGCAGTATTTT
TRBJ2-3 | NA | TRBV5-1 | TRBD2 | CASSWSSGGASDTQYF | TGCGCCAGCAGCTGGTCTAGCGGGGGGGCCTCCGATACGCAGTATTTT
TRBJ1-4 | NA | TRBV28 | TRBD1 | CASKPALSGTAPFF | TGTGCCAGCAAACCCGCTTTGTCGGGGACAGCTCCGTTTTTT
TRBJ2-7 | few | TRBV7-9 | TRBD1 | CASSSRQGFLYEQYF | TGTGCCAGCAGCTCCCGACAGGGGTTTCTCTACGAGCAGTACTTC
TRBJ1-2 | NA | TRBV19 | NA | CASSIGAGSSNYGYTF | TGTGCCAGTAGTATAGGGGCGGGTTCGTCTAACTATGGCTACACCTTC
TRBJ1-2 | NA | TRBV7-2 | NA | CASSHPRDPLYGYTF | TGTGCCAGCAGCCACCCGAGGGATCCCCTCTATGGCTACACCTTC
TRBJ2-5 | NA | TRBV7-3 | NA | CASSLTGRQETQYF | TGTGCCAGCAGCTTAACGGGCAGGCAAGAGACCCAGTACTTC
TRBJ1-4 | once | TRBV15 | NA | CATSRDQGRLHEKLFF | TGTGCCACCAGCAGAGATCAGGGGCGCCTCCATGAAAAACTGTTTTTT
TRBJ2-4 | NA | TRBV21-1 | NA | CASSVHRGLAKNIQYF | TGTGCCAGCAGCGTCCACAGGGGTCTAGCCAAAAACATTCAGTACTTC
TRBJ1-2 | NA | TRBV19 | NA | CASTLESRGYTF | TGTGCCAGTACGCTAGAAAGCCGTGGCTACACCTTC
TRBJ2-1 | once | TRBV16 | NA | CASSQSASYEQFF | TGTGCCAGCAGCCAATCCGCAAGCTATGAGCAGTTCTTC
TRBJ1-3 | NA | TRBV28 | NA | CASSSIRDSGNTIYF | TGTGCCAGCAGTTCTATCAGGGACTCTGGAAACACCATATATTTT
TRBJ2-1 | NA | TRBV19 | TRBD1 | CASTSATLRDRGRAGRYNEQFF | TGTGCCAGTACCTCAGCAACGCTCCGGGACAGGGGCCGCGCGGGCCGCTACAATGAGCAGTTCTTC
TRBJ1-1 | NA | TRBV5-1 | NA | CASSGLQGSAEAFF | TGCGCCAGCAGCGGTTTACAGGGATCCGCTGAAGCTTTCTTT
TRBJ2-3 | NA | TRBV10-3 | NA | CAISEGGLGTDTQYF | TGTGCCATCAGTGAGGGGGGACTCGGCACAGATACGCAGTATTTT
TRBJ1-3 | NA | TRBV7-8 | NA | CASSKPTGLDGNTIYF | TGTGCCAGCAGCAAACCCACAGGGCTGGATGGAAACACCATATATTTT
TRBJ1-2 | NA | TRBV7-8 | NA | CASSAKGRLYGYTF | TGTGCCAGCAGCGCAAAGGGGCGCCTCTATGGCTACACCTTC
TRBJ1-2 | NA | TRBV9 | TRBD1 | CASSVPGGGYTF | TGTGCCAGCAGCGTCCCAGGGGGCGGCTACACCTTC
TRBJ1-6 | NA | TRBV19 | NA | CASSTDSSYNSPLHF | TGTGCCAGTAGTACCGACAGCTCCTATAATTCACCCCTCCACTTT
TRBJ2-7 | NA | TRBV9 | TRBD2 | CASSRTSGGMSSYEQYF | TGTGCCAGCAGCCGGACTAGCGGGGGTATGAGCTCCTACGAGCAGTACTTC
TRBJ2-1 | NA | TRBV5-1 | TRBD1 | CASSLSTDRDEQFF | TGCGCCAGCAGCTTGTCGACGGACAGGGATGAGCAGTTCTTC
TRBJ1-3 | NA | TRBV7-9 | NA | CASSLMTGAGNTIYF | TGTGCCAGCAGCTTAATGACAGGCGCCGGAAACACCATATATTTT
TRBJ1-1 | NA | TRBV5-1 | NA | CASSSTGPGLNTEAFF | TGCGCCAGCAGCTCCACAGGGCCTGGGCTGAACACTGAAGCTTTCTTT
TRBJ2-2 | NA | TRBV9 | NA | CASNRDTGELFF | TGTGCCAGCAACAGGGACACCGGGGAGCTGTTTTTT
TRBJ1-2 | NA | TRBV29-1 | TRBD1 | CSVGGTGANYGYTF | TGCAGCGTTGGTGGGACAGGGGCTAACTATGGCTACACCTTC
TRBJ1-2 | NA | TRBV6-5 | NA | CASSYRQGLYGYTF | TGTGCCAGCAGTTACCGCCAGGGCCTCTATGGCTACACCTTC
TRBJ2-6 | NA | TRBV2 | NA | CASSEASGANVLTF | TGTGCCAGCAGTGAAGCCTCCGGGGCCAACGTCCTGACTTTC
TRBJ1-1 | NA | TRBV21-1 | NA | CASRPRGKGTEAFF | TGTGCCAGCCGTCCCAGGGGGAAGGGCACTGAAGCTTTCTTT
TRBJ1-6 | NA | TRBV19 | TRBD1 | CASSPDRVDSPLHF | TGTGCCAGTAGTCCCGACAGGGTCGATTCACCCCTCCACTTT
TRBJ1-1 | NA | TRBV7-9 | NA | CASSLLEGTEAFF | TGTGCCAGCAGCTTACTAGAGGGCACTGAAGCTTTCTTT
TRBJ1-2 | few | TRBV12-3/TRBV12-4 | NA | CASRPSTGHGYTF | TGTGCCAGCAGACCTTCGACAGGACATGGCTACACCTTC